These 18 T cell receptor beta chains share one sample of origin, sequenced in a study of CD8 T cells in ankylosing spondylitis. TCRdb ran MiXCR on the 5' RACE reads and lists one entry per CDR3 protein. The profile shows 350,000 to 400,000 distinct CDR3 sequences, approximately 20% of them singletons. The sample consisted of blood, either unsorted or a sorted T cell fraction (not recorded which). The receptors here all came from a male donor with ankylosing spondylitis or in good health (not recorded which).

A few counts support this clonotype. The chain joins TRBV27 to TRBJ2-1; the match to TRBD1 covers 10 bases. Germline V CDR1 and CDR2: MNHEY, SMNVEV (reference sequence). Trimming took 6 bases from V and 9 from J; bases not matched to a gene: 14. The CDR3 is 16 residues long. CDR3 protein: CASRETGTGEQVEQFF. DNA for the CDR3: TGTGCCAGCAGAGAGACCGGGACAGGGGAACAAGTTGAGCAGTTCTTC.

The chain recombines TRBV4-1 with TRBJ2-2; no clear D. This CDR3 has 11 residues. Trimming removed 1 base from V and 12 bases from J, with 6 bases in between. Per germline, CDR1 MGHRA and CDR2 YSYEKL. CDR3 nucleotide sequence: TGCGCCAGCAGCCAAGGGGCAAAGCTGTTTTTT. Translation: CASSQGAKLFF.

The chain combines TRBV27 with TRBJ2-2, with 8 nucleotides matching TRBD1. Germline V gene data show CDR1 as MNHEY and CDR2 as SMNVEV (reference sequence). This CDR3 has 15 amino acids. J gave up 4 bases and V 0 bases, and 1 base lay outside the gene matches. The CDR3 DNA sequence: TGTGCCAGCAGTTTATCGACAGGGGTCACCGGGGAGCTGTTTTTT. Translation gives CASSLSTGVTGELFF.

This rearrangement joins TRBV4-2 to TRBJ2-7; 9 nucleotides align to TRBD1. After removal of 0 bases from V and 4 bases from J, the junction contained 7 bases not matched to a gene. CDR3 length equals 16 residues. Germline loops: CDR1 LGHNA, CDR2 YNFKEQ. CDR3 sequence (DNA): TGTGCCAGCAGCCAAGAGAGGGGACAGGGCGAGTACGAGCAGTACTTC. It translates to CASSQERGQGEYEQYF.

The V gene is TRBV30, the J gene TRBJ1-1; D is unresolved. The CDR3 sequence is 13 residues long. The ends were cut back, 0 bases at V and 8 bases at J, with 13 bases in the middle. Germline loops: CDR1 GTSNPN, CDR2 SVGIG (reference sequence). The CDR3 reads CAWSVVLGGEAFF. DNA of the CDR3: TGTGCCTGGAGTGTTGTATTGGGCGGAGAAGCTTTCTTT.

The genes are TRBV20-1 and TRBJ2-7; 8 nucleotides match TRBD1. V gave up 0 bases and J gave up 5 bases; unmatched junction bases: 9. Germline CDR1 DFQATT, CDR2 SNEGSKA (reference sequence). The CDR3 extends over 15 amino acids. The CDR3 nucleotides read TGCAGTGCTAGAGATGTGGGACAGGAGTCCAACGAGCAGTACTTC. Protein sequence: CSARDVGQESNEQYF.

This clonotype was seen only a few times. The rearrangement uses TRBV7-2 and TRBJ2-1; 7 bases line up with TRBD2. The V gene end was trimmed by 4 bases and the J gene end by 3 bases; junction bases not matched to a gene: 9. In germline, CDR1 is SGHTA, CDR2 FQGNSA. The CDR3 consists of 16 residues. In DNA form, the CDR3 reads TGTGCCAGCAGCTCCGTGGTGAGCGGGGTCTACAATGAGCAGTTCTTC. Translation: CASSSVVSGVYNEQFF.

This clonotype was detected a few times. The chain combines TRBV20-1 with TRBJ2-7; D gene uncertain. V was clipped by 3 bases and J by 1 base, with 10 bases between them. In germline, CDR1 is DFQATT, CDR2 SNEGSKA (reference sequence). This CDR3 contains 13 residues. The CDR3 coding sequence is TGCAGTGCTAGCAGGCTGTCTTCCTACGAGCAGTACTTC. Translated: CSASRLSSYEQYF.

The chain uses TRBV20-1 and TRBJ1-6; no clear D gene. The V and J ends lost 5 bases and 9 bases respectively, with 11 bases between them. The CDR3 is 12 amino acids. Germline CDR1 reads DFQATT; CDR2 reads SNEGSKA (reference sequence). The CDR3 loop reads CSAPVPGSPLHF. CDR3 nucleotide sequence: TGCAGTGCTCCGGTCCCCGGTTCACCCCTCCACTTT.

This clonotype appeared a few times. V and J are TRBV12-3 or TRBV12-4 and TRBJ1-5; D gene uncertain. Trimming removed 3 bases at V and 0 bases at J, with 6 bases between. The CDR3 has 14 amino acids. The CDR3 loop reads CASSFGSSNQPQHF. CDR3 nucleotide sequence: TGTGCCAGCAGTTTCGGGTCTAGCAATCAGCCCCAGCATTTT.

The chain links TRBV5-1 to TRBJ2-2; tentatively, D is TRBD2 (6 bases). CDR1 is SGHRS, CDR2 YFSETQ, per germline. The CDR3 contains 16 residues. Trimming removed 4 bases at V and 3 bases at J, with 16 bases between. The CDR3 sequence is CASSPRGGEYTGELFF. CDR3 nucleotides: TGCGCCAGCAGCCCGCGCGGAGGGGAGTACACCGGGGAGCTGTTTTTT. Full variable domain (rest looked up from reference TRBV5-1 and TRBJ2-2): KAGVTQTPRYLIKTRGQQVTLSCSPISGHRSVSWYQQTPGQGLQFLFEYFSETQRNKGNFPGRFSGRQFSNSRSEMNVSTLELGDSALYLCASSPRGGEYTGELFFGEGSRLTVL.

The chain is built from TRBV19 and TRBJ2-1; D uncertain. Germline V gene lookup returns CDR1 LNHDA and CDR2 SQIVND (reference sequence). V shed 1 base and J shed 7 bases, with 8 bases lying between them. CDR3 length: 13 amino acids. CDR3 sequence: CASSIVGSNEQFF. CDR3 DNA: TGTGCCAGTAGTATAGTCGGGTCTAATGAGCAGTTCTTC.

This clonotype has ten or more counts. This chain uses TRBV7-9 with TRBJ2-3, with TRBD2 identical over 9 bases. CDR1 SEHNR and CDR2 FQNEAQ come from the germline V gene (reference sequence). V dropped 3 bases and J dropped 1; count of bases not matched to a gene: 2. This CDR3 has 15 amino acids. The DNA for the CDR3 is TGTGCCAGCAGCTTGCCTAGCGGGGGCACAGATACGCAGTATTTT. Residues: CASSLPSGGTDTQYF.

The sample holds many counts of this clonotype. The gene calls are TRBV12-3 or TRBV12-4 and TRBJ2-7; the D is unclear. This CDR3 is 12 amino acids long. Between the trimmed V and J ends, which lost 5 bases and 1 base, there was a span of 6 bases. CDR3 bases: TGTGCCAGCAGTGCCGTATCCTACGAGCAGTACTTC. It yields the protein CASSAVSYEQYF.

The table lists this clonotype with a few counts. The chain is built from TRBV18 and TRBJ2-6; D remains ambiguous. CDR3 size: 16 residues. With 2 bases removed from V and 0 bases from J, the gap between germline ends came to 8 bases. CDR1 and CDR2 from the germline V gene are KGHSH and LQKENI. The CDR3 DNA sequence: TGTGCCAGCTCACCATTTGAGAGCTCTGGGGCCAACGTCCTGACTTTC. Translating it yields CASSPFESSGANVLTF.

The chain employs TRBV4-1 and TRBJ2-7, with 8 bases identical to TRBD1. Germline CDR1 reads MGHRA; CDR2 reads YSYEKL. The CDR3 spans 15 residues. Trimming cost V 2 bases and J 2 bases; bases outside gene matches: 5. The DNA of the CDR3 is TGCGCCAGCAGCCAAAGACAGGGGACCACCTACGAGCAGTACTTC. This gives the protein CASSQRQGTTYEQYF.

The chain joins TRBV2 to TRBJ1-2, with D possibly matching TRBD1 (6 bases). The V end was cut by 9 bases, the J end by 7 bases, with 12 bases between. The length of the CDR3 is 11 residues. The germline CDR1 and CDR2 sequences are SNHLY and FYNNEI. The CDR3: CAREQGSGYTF. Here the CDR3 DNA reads TGTGCCAGAGAACAGGGCTCTGGCTACACCTTC.

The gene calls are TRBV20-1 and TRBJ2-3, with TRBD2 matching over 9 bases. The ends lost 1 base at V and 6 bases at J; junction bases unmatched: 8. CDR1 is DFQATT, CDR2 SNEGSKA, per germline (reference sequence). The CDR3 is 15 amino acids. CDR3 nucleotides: TGCAGTGCTAGAGGTAGCGGGGGCGATATGGATACGCAGTATTTT. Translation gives CSARGSGGDMDTQYF.